This T cell receptor (beta chain) was captured by sequencing in a study of regulatory T cells in long-lasting Graves disease. The CDR3 is 13 residues long. Germline V gene lookup returns CDR1 SNHLY and CDR2 FYNNEI. V was clipped by 7 bases and J by 8 bases, with 15 bases between them. This clonotype was counted ten times or more. The time point denotes: newly diagnosed GD, antithyroid drugs for less than 3 months. From RNA extracted from PBMCs, the TCR library was made. CDR3-region Arm-PCR and iRepertoire HTBI primers produced the TCR beta libraries. TCRdb recomputed calls from the multiplex PCR reads with MiXCR, one row per CDR3 protein. There are a few hundred thousand distinct CDR3 sequences in the sample; more than 15% occur only once, and 11% to 15% lies in the top ten. This same sample was also part of a study on T cells in Graves' hyperthyroidism and ophthalmopathy.

The J gene is TRBJ1-5, the V gene TRBV2; D is uncertain. The sequence was obtained from a woman between 25 and 40 years old with Graves disease. The sample was peripheral blood mononuclear cells (PBMCs), taken at new diagnosis, from a patient treated with antithyroid drugs. CDR3 nucleotides: TGTGCCAGCATTAGACGGCCCTGGGAGCCCCAGCATTTT. It is translated as CASIRRPWEPQHF.